This TCR beta chain came from a study of response to subunit inactivated influenza vaccine. Whole-study findings and limits: The authors suggested that every seasonal influenza vaccination recruits few new T cells.

Comment on this clonotype: Its antigen remains unidentified.

V was clipped by 6 bases and J by 6 bases, with 15 bases between them. CDR3 length: 14 residues. Germline CDR1 and CDR2: LGHNA and YNFKEQ. TCRdb analysed the RT-PCR reads with MiXCR anew, one entry per CDR3 protein. The table records hundreds of thousands of distinct CDR3 sequences, approximately 14% of them present only once. The sample consisted of PBMCs from blood, taken less than 13 days after vaccination. The TCR was taken from a man in his forties or fifties who received an inactivated influenza vaccine. This chain links TRBV4-2 with TRBJ2-1, with D possibly being TRBD1 (5 bases). DNA for the CDR3: TGTGCCAGCAGTCCTCAAGACAGCTTCAATGAGCAGTTCTTC. Its translation: CASSPQDSFNEQFF.